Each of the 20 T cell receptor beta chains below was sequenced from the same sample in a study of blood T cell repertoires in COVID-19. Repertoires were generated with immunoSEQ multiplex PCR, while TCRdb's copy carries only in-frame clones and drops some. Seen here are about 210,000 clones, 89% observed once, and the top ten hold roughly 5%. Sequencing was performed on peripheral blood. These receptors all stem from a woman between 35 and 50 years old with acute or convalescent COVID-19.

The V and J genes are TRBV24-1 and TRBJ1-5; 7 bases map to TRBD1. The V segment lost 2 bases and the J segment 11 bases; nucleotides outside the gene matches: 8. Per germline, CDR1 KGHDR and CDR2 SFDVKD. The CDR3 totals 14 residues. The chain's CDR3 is CATSDYRGSEAQHF. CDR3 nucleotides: TGTGCCACCAGTGATTACAGGGGATCAGAGGCCCAGCATTTT.

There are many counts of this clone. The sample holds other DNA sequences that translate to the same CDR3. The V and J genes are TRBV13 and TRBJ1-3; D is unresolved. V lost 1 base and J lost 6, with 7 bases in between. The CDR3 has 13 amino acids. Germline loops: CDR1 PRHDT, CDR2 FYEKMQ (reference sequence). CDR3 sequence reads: CASSLAGVNTIYF. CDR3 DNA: TGTGCCAGCAGCTTAGCCGGGGTAAACACCATATATTTT.

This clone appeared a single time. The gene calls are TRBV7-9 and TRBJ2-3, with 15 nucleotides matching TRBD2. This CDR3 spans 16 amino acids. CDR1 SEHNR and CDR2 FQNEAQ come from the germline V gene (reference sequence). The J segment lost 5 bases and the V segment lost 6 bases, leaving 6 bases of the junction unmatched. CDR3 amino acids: CASRAGLAGGGDTQYF. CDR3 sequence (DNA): TGTGCCAGCAGAGCGGGACTAGCGGGGGGCGGAGATACGCAGTATTTT.

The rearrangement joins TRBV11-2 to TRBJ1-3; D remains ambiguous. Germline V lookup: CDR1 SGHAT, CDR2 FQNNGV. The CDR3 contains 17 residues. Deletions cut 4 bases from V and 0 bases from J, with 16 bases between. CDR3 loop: CASSSQPTHFSGNTIYF. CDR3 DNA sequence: TGTGCCAGCAGCTCACAACCGACACACTTCTCTGGAAACACCATATATTTT.

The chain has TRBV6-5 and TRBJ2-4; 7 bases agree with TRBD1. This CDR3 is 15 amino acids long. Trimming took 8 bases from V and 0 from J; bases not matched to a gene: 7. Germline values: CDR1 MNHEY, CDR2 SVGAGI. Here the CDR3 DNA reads TGTGCCAGCCAAGACAGGGATCTAGCCAAAAACATTCAGTACTTC. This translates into CASQDRDLAKNIQYF.

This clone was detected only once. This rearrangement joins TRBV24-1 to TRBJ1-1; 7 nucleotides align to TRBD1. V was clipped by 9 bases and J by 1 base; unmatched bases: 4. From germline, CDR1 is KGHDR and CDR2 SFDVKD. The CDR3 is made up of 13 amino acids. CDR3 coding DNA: TGTGCCACCTCTGACAGGGAGAACACTGAAGCTTTCTTT. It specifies CATSDRENTEAFF.

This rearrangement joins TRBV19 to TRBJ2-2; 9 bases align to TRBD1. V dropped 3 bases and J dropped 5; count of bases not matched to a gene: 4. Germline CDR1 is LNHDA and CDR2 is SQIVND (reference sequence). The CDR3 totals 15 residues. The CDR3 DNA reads TGTGCCAGTAGTATGGACAGGGGAGGTACCGGGGAGCTGTTTTTT. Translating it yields CASSMDRGGTGELFF. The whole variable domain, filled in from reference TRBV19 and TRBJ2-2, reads DGGITQSPKYLFRKEGQNVTLSCEQNLNHDAMYWYRQDPGQGLRLIYYSQIVNDFQKGDIAEGYSVSREKKESFPLTVTSAQKNPTAFYLCASSMDRGGTGELFFGEGSRLTVL.

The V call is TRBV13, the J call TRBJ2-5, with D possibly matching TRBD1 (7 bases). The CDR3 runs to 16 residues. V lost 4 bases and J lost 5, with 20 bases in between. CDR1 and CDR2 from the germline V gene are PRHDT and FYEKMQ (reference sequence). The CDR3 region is CASSSGGLAISETQYF. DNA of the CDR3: TGTGCCAGCAGCTCAGGGGGGCTAGCGATTTCGGAGACCCAGTACTTC.

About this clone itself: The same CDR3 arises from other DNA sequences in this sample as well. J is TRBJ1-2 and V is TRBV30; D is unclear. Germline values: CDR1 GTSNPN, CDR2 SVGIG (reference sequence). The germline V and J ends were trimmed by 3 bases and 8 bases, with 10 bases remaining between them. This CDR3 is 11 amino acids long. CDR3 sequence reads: CAWSVGGGYTF. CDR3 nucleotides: TGTGCCTGGAGCGTAGGAGGCGGCTACACCTTC.

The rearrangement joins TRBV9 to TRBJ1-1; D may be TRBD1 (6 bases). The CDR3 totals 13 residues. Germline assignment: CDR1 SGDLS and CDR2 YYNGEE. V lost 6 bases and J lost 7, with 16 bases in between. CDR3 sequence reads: CASTGQLTNEAFF. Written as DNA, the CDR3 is TGTGCCAGCACCGGACAGCTAACGAATGAAGCTTTCTTT.

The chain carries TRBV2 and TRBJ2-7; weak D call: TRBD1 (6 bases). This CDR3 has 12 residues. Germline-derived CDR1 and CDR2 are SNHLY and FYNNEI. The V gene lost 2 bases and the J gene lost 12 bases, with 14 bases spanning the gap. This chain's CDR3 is CASSENTGYRYV. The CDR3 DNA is TGTGCCAGCAGTGAAAACACAGGGTACCGGTACGTC.

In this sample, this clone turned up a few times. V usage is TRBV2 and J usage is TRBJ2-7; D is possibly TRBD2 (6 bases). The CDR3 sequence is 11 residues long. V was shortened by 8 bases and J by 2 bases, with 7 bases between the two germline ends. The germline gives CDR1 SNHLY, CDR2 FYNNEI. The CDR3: CASRLAYEQYV. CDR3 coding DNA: TGTGCCAGCCGACTAGCCTACGAGCAGTACGTC.

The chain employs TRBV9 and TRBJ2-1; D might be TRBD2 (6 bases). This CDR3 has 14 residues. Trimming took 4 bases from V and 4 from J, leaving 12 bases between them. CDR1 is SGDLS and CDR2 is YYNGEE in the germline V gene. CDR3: CASSPRGRYNEQFF. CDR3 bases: TGTGCCAGCAGCCCGCGGGGTAGGTACAATGAGCAGTTCTTC.

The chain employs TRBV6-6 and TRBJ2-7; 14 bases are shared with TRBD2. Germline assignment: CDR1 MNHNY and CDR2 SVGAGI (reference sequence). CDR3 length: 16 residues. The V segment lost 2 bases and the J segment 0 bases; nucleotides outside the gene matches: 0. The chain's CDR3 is CASSYGTSGGSYEQYV. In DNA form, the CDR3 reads TGTGCCAGCAGTTACGGGACTAGCGGGGGCTCCTACGAGCAGTACGTC.

Here the CDR3 reads CASSEAPQGARDGYTF. The CDR3 DNA reads as TGTGCCAGCAGTGAAGCCCCACAGGGGGCGCGGGATGGCTACACCTTC. The chain carries TRBV2 and TRBJ1-2; 9 positions agree with TRBD1. This CDR3 has 16 residues. CDR1 is SNHLY, CDR2 FYNNEI, per germline. V trimming: 0 bases; J trimming: 6 bases; junction bases outside the gene matches: 8.

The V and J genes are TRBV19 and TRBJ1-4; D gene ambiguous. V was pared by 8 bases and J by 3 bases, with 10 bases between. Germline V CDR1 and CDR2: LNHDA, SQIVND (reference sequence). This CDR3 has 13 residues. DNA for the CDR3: TGTGCCAGTGCGGAGGAGTCTAATGAAAAACTGTTTTTT. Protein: CASAEESNEKLFF. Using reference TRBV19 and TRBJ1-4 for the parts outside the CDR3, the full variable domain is DGGITQSPKYLFRKEGQNVTLSCEQNLNHDAMYWYRQDPGQGLRLIYYSQIVNDFQKGDIAEGYSVSREKKESFPLTVTSAQKNPTAFYLCASAEESNEKLFFGSGTQLSVL.

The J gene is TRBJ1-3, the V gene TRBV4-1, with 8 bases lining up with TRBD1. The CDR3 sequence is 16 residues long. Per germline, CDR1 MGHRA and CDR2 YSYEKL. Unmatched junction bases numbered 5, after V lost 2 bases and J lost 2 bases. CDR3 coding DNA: TGCGCCAGCAGCCAACAGGGGGCAAGGACTGGAAACACCATATATTTT. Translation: CASSQQGARTGNTIYF.

The CDR3 region is CASSPQLSYEQYV. The CDR3 DNA reads TGTGCCAGTAGTCCCCAACTCTCCTACGAGCAGTACGTC. V and J are TRBV19 and TRBJ2-7, with unresolved D. Looked up from germline, CDR1 is LNHDA and CDR2 is SQIVND (reference sequence). V was pared by 5 bases and J by 0 bases, with 8 bases between. The CDR3 covers 13 residues.

CDR3 residues: CASSFSTGANQPQHF. The DNA for the CDR3 is TGTGCCAGCAGCTTCTCGACAGGGGCGAATCAGCCCCAGCATTTT. The V and J genes are TRBV7-9 and TRBJ1-5; 8 nucleotides line up with TRBD1. This CDR3 has 15 amino acids. Per the germline V gene, CDR1 is SEHNR and CDR2 is FQNEAQ (reference sequence). The V gene end was trimmed by 3 bases and the J gene end by 4 bases; junction bases not matched to a gene: 5.

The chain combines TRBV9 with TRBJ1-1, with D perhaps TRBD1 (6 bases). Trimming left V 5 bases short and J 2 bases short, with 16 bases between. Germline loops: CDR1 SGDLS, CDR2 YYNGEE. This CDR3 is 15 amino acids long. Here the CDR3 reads CASRPTGSSNTEAFF. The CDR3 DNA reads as TGTGCCAGCAGACCTACAGGGTCCTCTAACACTGAAGCTTTCTTT. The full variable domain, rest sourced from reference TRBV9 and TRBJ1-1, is DSGVTQTPKHLITATGQRVTLRCSPRSGDLSVYWYQQSLDQGLQFLIQYYNGEERAKGNILERFSAQQFPDLHSELNLSSLELGDSALYFCASRPTGSSNTEAFFGQGTRLTVV.